This paragraph covers one T cell receptor beta chain sequence. The antigen is unknown. Trimming took off 4 bases at V and 4 bases at J, with 10 bases between the two ends. CDR3 length equals 13 residues. Germline V gene sequence: CDR1 SEHNR, CDR2 FQNEAQ (reference sequence). The data originate from a study of a mutant IDH1 vaccine in newly diagnosed glioma. At the level of the study: Radiotherapy, temozolomide, or both had been given previously, and both were given to most. Week 35 was assigned to visit V12, and week 47 was assigned to visit V13.

Repertoires were generated with immunoSEQ multiplex PCR, while TCRdb's copy carries only in-frame clones and drops some. Of 50,000 to 65,000 clones listed, 85% to 90% are singletons. The time point here: week 35, safety follow-up. In the vaccine, a single dose held 300 ug of the mutant IDH1 20-mer peptide, along with topical imiquimod. Study-wide points: Changes to the top peripheral T cell clonotypes appeared unrelated to pseudoprogression. Vaccine-induced responses were seen in roughly 93% of patients, spanning several MHC alleles.

The specimen was PBMCs, collected from a glioma patient whose treatment included an IDH1 peptide vaccine. The source is a man aged 35 to 55 with glioma. The chain uses TRBV7-9 and TRBJ1-1; D is uncertain. The CDR3 reads CASSSFISTEAFF. The DNA for the CDR3 is TGTGCCAGCAGCTCCTTTATCAGCACTGAAGCTTTCTTT.